Listed below are T cell receptor beta chains from one sample, sequenced in a study of blood T cells in healthy people across ages. Using its own MiXCR run on the 5' RACE reads, TCRdb lists one record per CDR3 protein. The repertoire holds 450,000 to 600,000 distinct CDR3 sequences, about 27% seen once, with about 3.9% in the top ten. This same sample was also taken into another study, of T cells of mothers and their children.

Sample: blood. These receptors originate from a boy aged 2 to 9 in good health. CDR3s include the opening cysteine and the closing phenylalanine or tryptophan. The order of the fields is CDR3 length, clone size, V gene, J gene, D gene, CDR3 DNA, CDR3 protein. A D gene is named only where the DNA matches it firmly. Part of the rows lack a size; the others show once, few, many or a class for expanded clones.

CDR3 length: 16
clone size: NA
V gene: TRBV28
J gene: TRBJ1-4
D gene: NA
CDR3 DNA: TGTGCCAGCAGTTTAATCGCGGTAGGAGTGGATGAAAAACTGTTTTTT
CDR3 protein: CASSLIAVGVDEKLFF

CDR3 length: 13
clone size: few
V gene: TRBV4-3
J gene: TRBJ2-7
D gene: NA
CDR3 DNA: TGCGCCAGCAGCCAAGAGAAAGGGTGGGGGCAGTACTTC
CDR3 protein: CASSQEKGWGQYF

CDR3 length: 15
clone size: NA
V gene: TRBV7-2
J gene: TRBJ1-5
D gene: NA
CDR3 DNA: TGTGCCAGCAGCGGCACAGCACAGGTTAATCAGCCCCAGCATTTT
CDR3 protein: CASSGTAQVNQPQHF

CDR3 length: 17
clone size: NA
V gene: TRBV28
J gene: TRBJ2-5
D gene: TRBD2
CDR3 DNA: TGTGCCAGCAGCTCTAAGACTAGCGGGAGGGCAATGGAGACCCAGTACTTC
CDR3 protein: CASSSKTSGRAMETQYF

CDR3 length: 14
clone size: few
V gene: TRBV7-9
J gene: TRBJ2-5
D gene: NA
CDR3 DNA: TGTGCCAGCAGCTTGTGGCAGGGTAGGGAGACCCAGTACTTC
CDR3 protein: CASSLWQGRETQYF

CDR3 length: 13
clone size: NA
V gene: TRBV19
J gene: TRBJ2-7
D gene: NA
CDR3 DNA: TGTGCCAGTAGTATTGGGCTCTCCTACGAGCAGTACTTC
CDR3 protein: CASSIGLSYEQYF

CDR3 length: 17
clone size: NA
V gene: TRBV7-9
J gene: TRBJ1-4
D gene: TRBD1
CDR3 DNA: TGTGCCAGCAGCTCGGGACAGCAACCTGCAACTAATGAAAAACTGTTTTTT
CDR3 protein: CASSSGQQPATNEKLFF

CDR3 length: 15
clone size: NA
V gene: TRBV7-6
J gene: TRBJ1-1
D gene: TRBD1
CDR3 DNA: TGTGCCAGCAGCCCCCGACAGGGGCGCAACACTGAAGCTTTCTTT
CDR3 protein: CASSPRQGRNTEAFF

CDR3 length: 16
clone size: NA
V gene: TRBV5-1
J gene: TRBJ2-2
D gene: TRBD1
CDR3 DNA: TGCGCCAGCAGCGTAGGACAGGGGGCGAACACCGGGGAGCTGTTTTTT
CDR3 protein: CASSVGQGANTGELFF

CDR3 length: 15
clone size: few
V gene: TRBV10-2
J gene: TRBJ1-2
D gene: NA
CDR3 DNA: TGCGCCAGCAGCCCCCGGGGGATAGCTAACTATGGCTACACCTTC
CDR3 protein: CASSPRGIANYGYTF

CDR3 length: 14
clone size: NA
V gene: TRBV7-2
J gene: TRBJ2-5
D gene: NA
CDR3 DNA: TGTGCCAGCAGAAGTGACTGGGGCCAAGAGACCCAGTACTTC
CDR3 protein: CASRSDWGQETQYF

CDR3 length: 13
clone size: NA
V gene: TRBV10-3
J gene: TRBJ2-5
D gene: NA
CDR3 DNA: TGTGCCATCAATACCGGGGAAGAAGAGACCCAGTACTTC
CDR3 protein: CAINTGEEETQYF

CDR3 length: 15
clone size: NA
V gene: TRBV7-3
J gene: TRBJ2-3
D gene: TRBD2
CDR3 DNA: TGTGCCAGCAGCCCAGGGACTAGCTCCACAGATACGCAGTATTTT
CDR3 protein: CASSPGTSSTDTQYF

CDR3 length: 13
clone size: once
V gene: TRBV20-1
J gene: TRBJ1-2
D gene: TRBD1
CDR3 DNA: TGCAGTGCTAGAGTTGGGACAGGGCAAGGCTACACCTTC
CDR3 protein: CSARVGTGQGYTF

CDR3 length: 14
clone size: few
V gene: TRBV18
J gene: TRBJ1-1
D gene: NA
CDR3 DNA: TGTGCCAGCTCACGTGCAGGGAAGGACACTGAAGCTTTCTTT
CDR3 protein: CASSRAGKDTEAFF

CDR3 length: 15
clone size: NA
V gene: TRBV10-3
J gene: TRBJ2-2
D gene: NA
CDR3 DNA: TGTGCCATCAGTGATATGGGACACTCCACCGGGGAGCTGTTTTTT
CDR3 protein: CAISDMGHSTGELFF

CDR3 length: 15
clone size: NA
V gene: TRBV11-2
J gene: TRBJ1-5
D gene: NA
CDR3 DNA: TGTGCCAGCAGCTTAGATAGGGGCATCAATCAGCCCCAGCATTTT
CDR3 protein: CASSLDRGINQPQHF

CDR3 length: 15
clone size: NA
V gene: TRBV6-6
J gene: TRBJ2-5
D gene: TRBD2
CDR3 DNA: TGTGCCAGCAGCCCACTAGCGGGACCGCAAGAGACCCGGTACTTC
CDR3 protein: CASSPLAGPQETRYF

CDR3 length: 14
clone size: NA
V gene: TRBV4-3
J gene: TRBJ2-5
D gene: NA
CDR3 DNA: TGCGCCAGCAGCCAAGAACCCTCCCAAGAGACCCAGTACTTC
CDR3 protein: CASSQEPSQETQYF

CDR3 length: 18
clone size: few
V gene: TRBV6-5
J gene: TRBJ2-7
D gene: TRBD1
CDR3 DNA: TGTGCCAGCAGTTATTGGAGGCAGGGGGCTCTTCCGACCTACGAGCAGTACTTC
CDR3 protein: CASSYWRQGALPTYEQYF

CDR3 length: 16
clone size: NA
V gene: TRBV20-1
J gene: TRBJ2-1
D gene: NA
CDR3 DNA: TGCAGTGCTAGAGATAACAGCGGACTTAACTACAATGAGCAGTTCTTC
CDR3 protein: CSARDNSGLNYNEQFF

CDR3 length: 15
clone size: once
V gene: TRBV4-1
J gene: TRBJ2-5
D gene: NA
CDR3 DNA: TGCGCCAGCAGCCAATTAGATCGAGGGGAAGAGACCCAGTACTTC
CDR3 protein: CASSQLDRGEETQYF

CDR3 length: 15
clone size: few
V gene: TRBV27
J gene: TRBJ2-4
D gene: NA
CDR3 DNA: TGTGCCAGCAGCCACTCTCCCGGAGCCAAAAACATTCAGTACTTC
CDR3 protein: CASSHSPGAKNIQYF

CDR3 length: 14
clone size: NA
V gene: TRBV20-1
J gene: TRBJ2-7
D gene: NA
CDR3 DNA: TGCAGTGCTAGAGATCCAGGTCGCCCCTACGAGCAGTACTTC
CDR3 protein: CSARDPGRPYEQYF

CDR3 length: 13
clone size: NA
V gene: TRBV29-1
J gene: TRBJ2-1
D gene: TRBD2
CDR3 DNA: TGCAGCGCCGGACTAGCGGGGTCTGGTGAGCAGTTCTTC
CDR3 protein: CSAGLAGSGEQFF

CDR3 length: 15
clone size: few
V gene: TRBV6-6
J gene: TRBJ1-4
D gene: NA
CDR3 DNA: TGTGCCAGCAGTCCGCCGGGCCAGGGGCGCGAAAAACTGTTTTTT
CDR3 protein: CASSPPGQGREKLFF

CDR3 length: 15
clone size: NA
V gene: TRBV12-3/TRBV12-4
J gene: TRBJ2-2
D gene: TRBD2
CDR3 DNA: TGTGCCAGCAGTAGGACTAGCGGGGGAGGCGGGGAGCTGTTTTTT
CDR3 protein: CASSRTSGGGGELFF

CDR3 length: 16
clone size: few
V gene: TRBV5-6
J gene: TRBJ2-7
D gene: NA
CDR3 DNA: TGTGCCAGCAGCCACACCCAGGGGTCGGCGGTAAGTGAGCAGTACTTC
CDR3 protein: CASSHTQGSAVSEQYF

CDR3 length: 11
clone size: NA
V gene: TRBV5-1
J gene: TRBJ2-5
D gene: NA
CDR3 DNA: TGCGCCAGCAGCTTAAAGGAGTCCCAGTACTTC
CDR3 protein: CASSLKESQYF

CDR3 length: 14
clone size: NA
V gene: TRBV29-1
J gene: TRBJ2-5
D gene: TRBD2
CDR3 DNA: TGCAGCGTTGAGACCGGGACTAGAGTTGAGACCCAGTACTTC
CDR3 protein: CSVETGTRVETQYF

CDR3 length: 17
clone size: NA
V gene: TRBV6-1
J gene: TRBJ1-4
D gene: TRBD1
CDR3 DNA: TGTGCCAGCAGTCCCCTTCCCCCACAGGGGACTAATGAAAAACTGTTTTTT
CDR3 protein: CASSPLPPQGTNEKLFF

CDR3 length: 18
clone size: NA
V gene: TRBV7-8
J gene: TRBJ2-3
D gene: TRBD2
CDR3 DNA: TGTGCCAGCAGCTTACCGACTAGCGGGGGGGCAAGCACAGATACGCAGTATTTT
CDR3 protein: CASSLPTSGGASTDTQYF

CDR3 length: 13
clone size: few
V gene: TRBV12-3/TRBV12-4
J gene: TRBJ2-1
D gene: NA
CDR3 DNA: TGTGCCAGCAGTTTTCTTAGTTCGGATGAGCAGTTCTTC
CDR3 protein: CASSFLSSDEQFF

CDR3 length: 15
clone size: NA
V gene: TRBV12-3/TRBV12-4
J gene: TRBJ2-7
D gene: TRBD2
CDR3 DNA: TGTGCCAGCAGTGCACGGGGACTAGCCCGCTACGAGCAGTACTTC
CDR3 protein: CASSARGLARYEQYF

CDR3 length: 17
clone size: NA
V gene: TRBV11-2
J gene: TRBJ1-1
D gene: NA
CDR3 DNA: TGTGCCAGCAGCTTAGCCCTAAAGAGGACTCCGAACACTGAAGCTTTCTTT
CDR3 protein: CASSLALKRTPNTEAFF

CDR3 length: 14
clone size: NA
V gene: TRBV29-1
J gene: TRBJ2-7
D gene: NA
CDR3 DNA: TGCAGCGTTGAAAGGGACTCCCCGGTCCACGAGCAGTACTTC
CDR3 protein: CSVERDSPVHEQYF

CDR3 length: 10
clone size: few
V gene: TRBV29-1
J gene: TRBJ1-1
D gene: NA
CDR3 DNA: TGCAGCGTAAGTTACACTGAAGCTTTCTTT
CDR3 protein: CSVSYTEAFF

CDR3 length: 19
clone size: NA
V gene: TRBV10-2
J gene: TRBJ2-4
D gene: TRBD2
CDR3 DNA: TGCGCCAGCAGTGAGCCGAACGGGACTAACGTAATAGCCAAAAACATTCAGTACTTC
CDR3 protein: CASSEPNGTNVIAKNIQYF

CDR3 length: 15
clone size: NA
V gene: TRBV27
J gene: TRBJ2-3
D gene: NA
CDR3 DNA: TGTGCCAGCAGTTTATCGTCCCCGACCCCTCAGGCGCAGTATTTT
CDR3 protein: CASSLSSPTPQAQYF

CDR3 length: 13
clone size: NA
V gene: TRBV25-1
J gene: TRBJ2-1
D gene: TRBD2
CDR3 DNA: TGTGCCAGCAGTGAGTCACTAGCGGGGGAGCAGTTCTTC
CDR3 protein: CASSESLAGEQFF

CDR3 length: 15
clone size: NA
V gene: TRBV7-8
J gene: TRBJ2-2
D gene: TRBD1
CDR3 DNA: TGTGCCAGCAGCGTACAGGGGCTCGGCACCGGGGAGCTGTTTTTT
CDR3 protein: CASSVQGLGTGELFF

CDR3 length: 15
clone size: NA
V gene: TRBV2
J gene: TRBJ2-7
D gene: NA
CDR3 DNA: TGTGCCAGCAGTGAAGCCGACAGGACCATGAAAGAGCAGTACTTC
CDR3 protein: CASSEADRTMKEQYF

CDR3 length: 16
clone size: NA
V gene: TRBV20-1
J gene: TRBJ1-2
D gene: NA
CDR3 DNA: TGCAGTGCTAGAGACTCCATGATGGGAAAGGCCTATGGCTACACCTTC
CDR3 protein: CSARDSMMGKAYGYTF

CDR3 length: 17
clone size: few
V gene: TRBV4-2
J gene: TRBJ2-5
D gene: NA
CDR3 DNA: TGTGCCAGCAGCCCCCCGGGACGCCAATACCTGGGGGAGACCCAGTACTTC
CDR3 protein: CASSPPGRQYLGETQYF

CDR3 length: 12
clone size: few
V gene: TRBV29-1
J gene: TRBJ1-2
D gene: NA
CDR3 DNA: TGCAGCGTTATCACAGGGCGCTATGGCTACACCTTC
CDR3 protein: CSVITGRYGYTF

CDR3 length: 12
clone size: few
V gene: TRBV20-1
J gene: TRBJ2-7
D gene: TRBD1
CDR3 DNA: TGCAGTGCTAGGATACAGGGGGTCGAGCAGTACTTC
CDR3 protein: CSARIQGVEQYF

CDR3 length: 13
clone size: NA
V gene: TRBV12-3/TRBV12-4
J gene: TRBJ1-2
D gene: NA
CDR3 DNA: TGTGCCAGCAGTCCACGGAGGGGGTATGGCTACACCTTC
CDR3 protein: CASSPRRGYGYTF

CDR3 length: 17
clone size: NA
V gene: TRBV7-2
J gene: TRBJ1-4
D gene: NA
CDR3 DNA: TGTGCCAGCAGCTTAGCTCCTATATTTGTGCGTGGTGAAAAACTGTTTTTT
CDR3 protein: CASSLAPIFVRGEKLFF

CDR3 length: 13
clone size: NA
V gene: TRBV15
J gene: TRBJ2-3
D gene: NA
CDR3 DNA: TGTGCCACCAGCAGAGTCGGTACAGATACGCAGTATTTT
CDR3 protein: CATSRVGTDTQYF

CDR3 length: 14
clone size: NA
V gene: TRBV20-1
J gene: TRBJ2-7
D gene: TRBD2
CDR3 DNA: TGCAGTGCAATTACCGGGCTAGCGGGATACGAGCAGTACTTC
CDR3 protein: CSAITGLAGYEQYF

CDR3 length: 16
clone size: NA
V gene: TRBV7-6
J gene: TRBJ2-7
D gene: TRBD2
CDR3 DNA: TGTGCCAGCAGCCCTGGACTAGCGGGGTTCTCCTACGAGCAGTACTTC
CDR3 protein: CASSPGLAGFSYEQYF

CDR3 length: 15
clone size: NA
V gene: TRBV3-1
J gene: TRBJ1-2
D gene: TRBD1
CDR3 DNA: TGTGCCAGCAGCCATCGACAGGGAACTAACTATGGCTACACCTTC
CDR3 protein: CASSHRQGTNYGYTF

CDR3 length: 13
clone size: NA
V gene: TRBV19
J gene: TRBJ1-1
D gene: NA
CDR3 DNA: TGTGCCAGTAGTATCCAGGGCCAGACTGAAGCTTTCTTT
CDR3 protein: CASSIQGQTEAFF

CDR3 length: 15
clone size: NA
V gene: TRBV7-8
J gene: TRBJ2-5
D gene: TRBD2
CDR3 DNA: TGTGCCAGCAGCTCCCGGGCGGGGGGGCAAGAGACCCAGTACTTC
CDR3 protein: CASSSRAGGQETQYF

CDR3 length: 16
clone size: NA
V gene: TRBV18
J gene: TRBJ2-3
D gene: NA
CDR3 DNA: TGTGCCAGCTCACCACAAGGGAGCACTAGCACAGATACGCAGTATTTT
CDR3 protein: CASSPQGSTSTDTQYF

CDR3 length: 17
clone size: NA
V gene: TRBV7-8
J gene: TRBJ2-1
D gene: NA
CDR3 DNA: TGTGCCAGCAGCCAGTATTTAGGGGAATTAGGGAGGCATGAGCAGTTCTTC
CDR3 protein: CASSQYLGELGRHEQFF

CDR3 length: 13
clone size: NA
V gene: TRBV12-3/TRBV12-4
J gene: TRBJ1-2
D gene: NA
CDR3 DNA: TGTGCCAGCAGCTCCACAACGAGGGGTGGCTACACCTTC
CDR3 protein: CASSSTTRGGYTF